There are a few counts of the clone carrying this T cell receptor beta chain. Antigen unknown. TCRdb itself ran the 5' RACE reads through MiXCR, one entry per CDR3 protein. The sample has some 300,000 distinct CDR3 sequences, more than 20% seen once. The data originate from a study of T-cell memory formation after mild COVID-19. Study overall: TCR clusters were mostly confined to one donor each. Study-level points and caveats: The pre-infection memory compartment contained some responding clones, suggesting cross-reactive memory joined.

The CDR3 runs 15 residues. Germline CDR1 and CDR2: MNHEY and SVGEGT. Trimming left V 1 base short and J 7 bases short, with 14 bases between. This clonotype originated in a man younger than 30 who had mild COVID-19 (a few samples of this study predate the infection). Cell type and time point are not known. The chain links TRBV6-2 or TRBV6-3 to TRBJ2-1, with TRBD2 as a possible D gene (5 bases). Sequencing was done on a sample of PBMCs or a T cell subset sorted from them (not recorded which). The CDR3 bases are TGTGCCAGCAGTTACTGGCTAGCCCGTTGGAATGAGCAGTTCTTC. Translation gives CASSYWLARWNEQFF.